This TCR beta chain was documented in a study of cytomegalovirus exposure and HLA in healthy donors. Regarding the study as a whole: Excluded: some indistinguishable V segments such as TRBV6-2 and TRBV6-3. In a later analysis, TCR beta V- and J-gene trimming was associated with a missense DCLRE1C variant. Sequencing had likely introduced a cluster of highly shared sequence variants as an artifact.

Vbeta (60) and Jbeta (13) primers were used in the PCR. Libraries were prepared by immunoSEQ multiplex PCR; TCRdb keeps only in-frame clonotypes and omits some of them. The table lists about 220,000 clones, over 60% of them singletons. CDR1 is SEHNR, CDR2 FQNEAQ, per germline (reference sequence). The V and J ends lost 11 bases and 5 bases respectively, with 19 bases between them. This CDR3 has 13 residues. To note about this clone: Antigen unknown.

The chain combines TRBV7-9 with TRBJ2-7, with a weak D call TRBD2 (5 bases). Sequencing input: PBMCs. The source of this sequence is a male donor in good health and CMV-seronegative. CDR3 in amino acids: CAGQQSLGDEQYF. CDR3 sequence (DNA): TGTGCCGGCCAACAATCGTTGGGAGACGAGCAGTACTTC.